This TCR beta chain was recovered during a study of post-analysis software for immune sequencing data (dated by TCRdb to about 2015). As for the study more broadly: Relapsing-remitting, secondary progressive and progressive-relapsing multiple sclerosis were recorded as disease courses, and subtype annotation was lacking for some patients. A subset of samples was prepared in parallel using single-end sample barcoding, then pooled and co-amplified after Illumina adapter ligation. Patient repertoires were compared against ten to twelve previously published healthy control repertoires from donors aged roughly 6 to 28 years.

To demonstrate the VDJtools post-analysis software, the study profiled TCR beta repertoires from the peripheral blood of about 13 young patients with multiple sclerosis. The patients with multiple sclerosis were children and adolescents between about 6 and 15 years of age. Findings and caveats that apply to the study as a whole: Patients showed significantly higher frequencies than controls for five TRBV segments, among them TRBV5-6, TRBV5-1 and TRBV20-1. The multiple sclerosis patient group was slightly younger than the control group. Direct clustering with F measure showed strong co-clustering of samples prepared in the same batch, prompting a batch-effect correction. Normalized Chao1 diversity was significantly lower in multiple sclerosis patients than controls, suggesting substantial peripheral T-cell clonal expansion.

The CDR3 holds 15 amino acids from the cysteine to the phenylalanine. Just the 45-base CDR3 DNA is kept, in frame starting at base 1. After removal of 5 bases from V and 4 bases from J, the junction retains 9 bases not matched to a gene. Reading the germline V gene gives CDR1 SGHTA and CDR2 FQGNSA. Details on this clonotype: Its antigen target is currently unknown. No much larger clonotype is one base removed from it; base qualities were not supplied.

Library preparation was by PCR. The listed sequencing device is Illumina HiSeq 2500. To reduce PCR and sequencing biases, unique molecular identifiers were built into the TCR beta cDNA libraries. Per 1 to 10 million input T cells, approximately 500,000 cDNA molecules were obtained, such that each molecule approximated one T cell. The patient libraries were prepared and sequenced using the same protocol as the earlier healthy control dataset. Within a given batch, samples were prepared together, multiplexed and sequenced on the same HiSeq lane. The paper's processing steps were these. MIGEC handled the raw barcoded reads, throwing out single-read molecular identifier groups before consensus assembly and CDR3 extraction. Clonotype tables were post-analysed with VDJtools, and diversity was normalized by down-sampling all datasets to the smallest sample size. In repertoire overlap clustering, CDR3 amino acid sequences, but not nucleotide sequences, were matched to correct batch-related cross-sample contamination. TCRdb trimmed the raw reads at Q25, called clones with MiXCR and kept productive beta chains. Rows matching on CDR3 protein sequence are summarized as one entry with the most common DNA and genes. TCRdb, not the original authors, processed these V and J calls. The sample data list roughly 600,000 distinct CDR3 sequences, and 44% of these were observed just once. The ten most abundant clones make up 1.5% to 2% of the sample.

Sequencing input: blood. Recombination connected TRBV7-2 to TRBJ2-5, and TRBD1 matches 8 of the central bases. The receptor was derived from a girl aged 10 to 17 with multiple sclerosis. The CDR3: CASSPVLTGGETQYF. The DNA sequence is as follows: TGTGCCAGCAGCCCCGTCCTAACAGGGGGAGAGACCCAGTACTTC.